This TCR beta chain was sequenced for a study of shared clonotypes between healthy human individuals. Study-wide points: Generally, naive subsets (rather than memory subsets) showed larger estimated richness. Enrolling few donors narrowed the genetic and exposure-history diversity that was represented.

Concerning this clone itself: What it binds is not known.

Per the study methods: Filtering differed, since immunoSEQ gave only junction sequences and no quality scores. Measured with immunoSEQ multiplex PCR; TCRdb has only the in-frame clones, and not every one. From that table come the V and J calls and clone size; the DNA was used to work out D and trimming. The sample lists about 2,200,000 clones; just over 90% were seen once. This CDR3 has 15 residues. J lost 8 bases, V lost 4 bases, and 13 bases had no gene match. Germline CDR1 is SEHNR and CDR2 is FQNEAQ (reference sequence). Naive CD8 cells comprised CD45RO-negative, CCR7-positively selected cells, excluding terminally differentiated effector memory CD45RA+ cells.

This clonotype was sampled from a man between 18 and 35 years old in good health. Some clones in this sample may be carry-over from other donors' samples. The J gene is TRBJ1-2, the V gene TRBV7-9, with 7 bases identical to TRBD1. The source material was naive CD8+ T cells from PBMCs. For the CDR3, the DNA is TGTGCCAGCAGCTGGGGGGTATCGGACAGGACAGGCTACACCTTC. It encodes CASSWGVSDRTGYTF.